What follows describes a single T cell receptor (beta chain). The antigen remains undetermined. Pregnant or lactating patients were excluded, as were those with uncontrolled infection or other autoimmune disease. The ends were cut back, 2 bases at V and 3 bases at J, with 10 bases in the middle. The CDR3 is 15 residues long. RNA transcripts provided the source from which TCR beta CDR3 regions were amplified. A first-round RT-PCR of the TCR CDR3 used the HTBI primer set. TCRdb fed the multiplex PCR reads into MiXCR, producing one record per CDR3 protein. The table shows fewer than 550,000 distinct CDR3 sequences, with approximately 14% occurring only once. This entry belongs to a study of T cells in Graves' hyperthyroidism and ophthalmopathy. Study-level results: Separation of ophthalmopathy from stable hyperthyroidism was achieved by a 13 V-J model.

The receptor was isolated from a woman under 30 with Graves' hyperthyroidism. The V call is TRBV12-3 or TRBV12-4, the J call TRBJ2-2, with D possibly being TRBD1 (5 bases). What was sequenced was blood. The CDR3 nucleotides are TGTGCCAGCAGTTTATCCAGGGCGGACACCGGGGAGCTGTTTTTT. It is translated as CASSLSRADTGELFF.